This entry is about one T cell receptor beta chain. Clones were sequenced by immunoSEQ multiplex PCR, and TCRdb holds only the in-frame ones, with some missing. The sample shows 130,000 or so clones, over 80% of them seen only once. This record belongs to a study of blood T cell repertoires in COVID-19. In the study overall: Italy, Spain and the United States were the sources of the convalescent and acute COVID-19 samples.

The sequencing sample was made of peripheral blood. This TCR derives from a man aged 25 to 40 with COVID-19, enrolled during active disease.

CDR3 DNA: TGTGCCACGGCGGGGGGATTGGGCTACAATGAGCAGTTCTTC. Translating gives CATAGGLGYNEQFF. The V call is TRBV10-3, the J call TRBJ2-1; the match to TRBD2 covers 8 bases. Germline CDR1 is ENHRY and CDR2 is SYGVKD. The CDR3 extends over 14 amino acids. V shed 10 bases and J 3 bases; nucleotides not matched to a gene: 8.